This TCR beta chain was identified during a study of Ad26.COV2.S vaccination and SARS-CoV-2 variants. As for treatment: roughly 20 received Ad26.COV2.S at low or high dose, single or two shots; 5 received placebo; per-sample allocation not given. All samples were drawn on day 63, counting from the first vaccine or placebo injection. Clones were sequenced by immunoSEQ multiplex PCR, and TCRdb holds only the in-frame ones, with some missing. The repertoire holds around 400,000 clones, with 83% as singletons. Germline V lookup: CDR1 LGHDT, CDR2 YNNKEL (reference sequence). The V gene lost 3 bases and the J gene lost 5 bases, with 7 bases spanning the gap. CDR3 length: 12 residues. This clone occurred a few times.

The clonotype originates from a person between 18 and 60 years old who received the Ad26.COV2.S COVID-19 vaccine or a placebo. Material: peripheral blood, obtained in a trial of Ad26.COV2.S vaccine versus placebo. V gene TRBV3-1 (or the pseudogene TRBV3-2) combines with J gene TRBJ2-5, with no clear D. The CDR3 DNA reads TGTGCCAGCAGCCAGCTCGGGGAGACCCAGTACTTC. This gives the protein CASSQLGETQYF.